What follows are 20 T cell receptor beta chains derived from one specimen sequenced in a study of cytomegalovirus exposure and HLA in healthy donors. Primers included in the PCR were 60 Vbeta and 13 Jbeta primers. TCRdb's table, derived via immunoSEQ multiplex PCR, lists solely in-frame clones and lacks some. The table lists approximately 150,000 clones, about 76% of them singletons, with 2% to 3% in the top ten. Sequencing used PBMCs. The origin of the receptors is a woman in her forties in good health and CMV-seropositive.

This chain uses TRBV10-1 with TRBJ2-3; 7 positions match TRBD1. The CDR3 totals 15 residues. V lost 6 bases to trimming and J lost 4 bases; unmatched junction nucleotides: 10. CDR1 is WNHNN, CDR2 SYGVQD, per germline (reference sequence). The CDR3 nucleotides are TGCGCCAGCAGCTATGGCCAGGGGGTTTCAGATACGCAGTATTTT. Its protein product is CASSYGQGVSDTQYF.

The chain has TRBV6-1 and TRBJ2-5; TRBD1 is a possible D gene (5 bases). Germline CDR1 MNHNS, CDR2 SASEGT. Trimming pared 6 bases from V and 2 bases from J, leaving 7 bases between. The CDR3 spans 12 residues. Written as DNA, the CDR3 is TGTGCCAGCAGCGACAGACAAGAGACCCAGTACTTC. Translation gives CASSDRQETQYF.

V and J are TRBV11-2 and TRBJ1-5, with TRBD1 matching 10 bases. The CDR3 consists of 14 residues. J lost 11 bases, V lost 7 bases, and 11 bases had no gene match. The germline gives CDR1 SGHAT, CDR2 FQNNGV. In nucleotides, the CDR3 is TGTGCCAGCAACCCGGACAGGGGGATGGTTGCCCAGCATTTT. Amino acid sequence: CASNPDRGMVAQHF.

The chain uses TRBV19 and TRBJ1-5; 9 bases are a match to TRBD1. Germline trimming cut 3 bases from V and 2 bases from J; bases unmatched to any gene: 8. The CDR3 consists of 17 residues. Per germline, CDR1 LNHDA and CDR2 SQIVND (reference sequence). The DNA of the CDR3 is TGTGCCAGTAGTATTCTGGGGACAGGGTTAGGCAATCAGCCCCAGCATTTT. It specifies CASSILGTGLGNQPQHF.

The chain links TRBV7-6 to TRBJ2-6; the match to TRBD1 covers 9 bases. V shed 0 bases, J shed 2 bases, and the junction held 5 bases outside the gene matches. This CDR3 has 18 residues. Germline assignment: CDR1 SGHVS and CDR2 FNYEAQ. CDR3 in DNA: TGTGCCAGCAGCTTAGCGGTTTACAGGGGGCCTGGGGCCAACGTCCTGACTTTC. Translating gives CASSLAVYRGPGANVLTF.

V usage is TRBV2 and J usage is TRBJ1-1; D is unresolved. The V gene lost 2 bases and the J gene lost 7 bases, with 11 bases spanning the gap. Germline lookup yields CDR1 SNHLY and CDR2 FYNNEI. The CDR3 length is 13 residues. CDR3 sequence (DNA): TGTGCCAGCAGTGAAATCCGCCAGGTTGAAGCTTTCTTT. It yields the protein CASSEIRQVEAFF.

In DNA, the CDR3 is TGCGCCAGCAGTGAGACGAGGACAGCCCCCTACGAGCAGTACTTC. This gives the protein CASSETRTAPYEQYF. The chain links TRBV10-1 to TRBJ2-7; D might be TRBD1 (6 bases). Germline V gene sequence: CDR1 WNHNN, CDR2 SYGVQD (reference sequence). This CDR3 contains 15 residues. V was trimmed by 2 bases and J by 2 bases, leaving 13 bases between them.

This clone was counted only a few times. The chain recombines TRBV5-8 with TRBJ1-5, with a tentative D call TRBD1 (6 bases). The V gene's germline CDR1 is SGHTS and CDR2 YDEGEE. The CDR3 totals 13 residues. The germline V and J ends were trimmed by 4 bases and 8 bases, with 13 bases remaining between them. As DNA, the CDR3 is TGTGCCAGCAGCCAGGGACACAGCAAGCCCCAGCATTTT. It yields the protein CASSQGHSKPQHF.

The CDR3 here is CASSIPDRARANYGYTF. The DNA of the CDR3 is TGTGCCAGCAGTATACCGGACAGGGCAAGAGCTAACTATGGCTACACCTTC. The chain carries TRBV28 and TRBJ1-2, with TRBD1 identical over 8 bases. The CDR3 runs 17 residues. V lost 5 bases, J lost 0 bases, and 11 bases stayed unmatched. Germline values: CDR1 MDHEN, CDR2 SYDVKM.

The chain has TRBV30 and TRBJ1-1, with D maybe TRBD1 (5 bases). V was clipped by 2 bases and J by 1 base, with 17 bases between them. The CDR3 runs to 16 residues. Germline V gene sequence: CDR1 GTSNPN, CDR2 SVGIG (reference sequence). The CDR3 protein is CAWSRGFRVENTEAFF. CDR3 bases: TGTGCCTGGAGTCGTGGGTTCAGGGTTGAGAACACTGAAGCTTTCTTT.

V and J are TRBV6-1 and TRBJ1-1, with D perhaps matching TRBD1 (5 bases). Germline CDR1 is MNHNS and CDR2 is SASEGT. Trimming left V 6 bases short and J 5 bases short, with 19 bases between. The CDR3 extends over 15 amino acids. The CDR3 DNA reads TGTGCCAGCAGCGCCACTGGGGCTGCTTCAACTGAAGCTTTCTTT. Translated, it gives CASSATGAASTEAFF.

This clone occurred once. V is TRBV5-1 and J is TRBJ2-2; D is perhaps TRBD2 (6 bases). CDR3 length equals 16 residues. Trimming removed 1 base at V and 5 bases at J, with 15 bases between. Germline V gene sequence: CDR1 SGHRS, CDR2 YFSETQ. The CDR3 sequence: CASSLIAGPDTGELFF. The CDR3 nucleotides are TGCGCCAGCAGCTTGATTGCGGGGCCAGATACCGGGGAGCTGTTTTTT.

The V and J genes are TRBV6-5 and TRBJ2-2; perhaps TRBD1 as D (5 bases). The CDR3 extends over 13 amino acids. CDR1 is MNHEY, CDR2 SVGAGI, per germline. The ends were cut back, 2 bases at V and 4 bases at J, with 5 bases in the middle. CDR3 coding DNA: TGTGCCAGCAGTTACGACAGCACCGGGGAGCTGTTTTTT. This gives the protein CASSYDSTGELFF.

The chain has TRBV5-8 and TRBJ2-2; D possibly corresponds to TRBD2 (5 bases). This CDR3 contains 15 residues. Per germline, CDR1 SGHTS and CDR2 YDEGEE. The V and J ends lost 4 bases and 6 bases respectively, with 16 bases between them. The CDR3 is CASSPDRGHPGELFF. In DNA form, the CDR3 reads TGTGCCAGCAGCCCGGACCGGGGTCACCCCGGGGAGCTGTTTTTT. The full variable domain, rest sourced from reference TRBV5-8 and TRBJ2-2, is EAGVTQSPTHLIKTRGQQATLRCSPISGHTSVYWYQQALGLGLQFLLWYDEGEERNRGNFPPRFSGRQFPNYSSELNVNALELEDSALYLCASSPDRGHPGELFFGEGSRLTVL.

The chain recombines TRBV7-2 with TRBJ1-6; no clear D. CDR1 is SGHTA and CDR2 is FQGNSA in the germline V gene. The length of the CDR3 is 15 residues. V gave up 5 bases and J gave up 4 bases, with 12 bases separating them. In nucleotides, the CDR3 is TGTGCCAGCAGCCTCAGGAATGGTTATAATTCACCCCTCCACTTT. Translating it yields CASSLRNGYNSPLHF.

This sequence joins TRBV5-8 and TRBJ2-7, with 7 bases lining up with TRBD2. The CDR3 runs to 13 residues. Trimming cost V 5 bases and J 3 bases; bases outside gene matches: 5. CDR1 SGHTS and CDR2 YDEGEE come from the germline V gene. The DNA for the CDR3 is TGTGCCAGCAGACCGGGACTATTCTACGAGCAGTACTTC. Its translation is CASRPGLFYEQYF.

This clone was recorded once. The chain joins TRBV11-3 to TRBJ2-1; TRBD2 is a possible D gene (5 bases). From germline, CDR1 is SGHNT and CDR2 YENEEA. Trimming shortened V by 1 base and J by 9 bases, and 10 bases separated the two germline ends. The CDR3 totals 13 residues. The CDR3 region is CASSLGGSGEQFF. The CDR3 region has the DNA TGTGCCAGCAGCTTAGGAGGGTCTGGTGAGCAGTTCTTC.

CDR3 protein: CASSPPQGNEQFF. DNA for the CDR3: TGTGCCAGCTCACCCCCGCAGGGGAATGAGCAGTTCTTC. This chain links TRBV18 with TRBJ2-1, with D perhaps TRBD1 (6 bases). The CDR3 spans 13 residues. Trimming removed 3 bases at V and 7 bases at J, with 10 bases between. Germline V CDR1 and CDR2: KGHSH, LQKENI.

The V and J genes are TRBV2 and TRBJ2-2; 8 bases map to TRBD1. In germline, CDR1 is SNHLY, CDR2 FYNNEI. The trim removed 2 bases at V and 4 bases at J, leaving 6 bases unmatched. The CDR3 runs 16 residues. Written as DNA, the CDR3 is TGTGCCAGCAGTGAACAGGGGGCGGTGAGCACCGGGGAGCTGTTTTTT. Translated, it gives CASSEQGAVSTGELFF.

The V call is TRBV7-9, the J call TRBJ2-3, with a weak D call TRBD2 (6 bases). From germline, CDR1 is SEHNR and CDR2 FQNEAQ (reference sequence). The CDR3 runs 16 residues. Between the trimmed V and J ends, which lost 6 bases and 0 bases, there was a span of 16 bases. CDR3 sequence reads: CASRQRASASTDTQYF. The CDR3 DNA is TGTGCCAGCAGACAAAGGGCTAGCGCTAGCACAGATACGCAGTATTTT.